This TCR beta chain derives from a study of blood T cell repertoires in COVID-19 (dated by TCRdb to the early 2020s). Some background on the complete study: Collaborator samples came from the United States, Italy and Spain and covered acute and convalescent phases of COVID-19. The prospective study material was composed of cDNA or gDNA derived from T cells, B-cell-depleted T cells, or PBMCs. Subjects who had been exposed to COVID-19, were actively infected with it, or had recovered from it provided the deeply sampled blood TCRbeta repertoires that made up the dataset. The repertoires were made available in a free public database intended to serve as a resource for research on the immune response to SARS-CoV-2. The samples were drawn from two sources: the first 160 participants of the ongoing ImmuneRACE study, and about 1,300 subjects contributed by 6 global collaborators. Sample metadata almost always included a de-identified subject ID, COVID-19 status, age in years and sex. Where available, HLA class I and class II types were obtained from metadata supplied by the sample provider rather than from assay-based typing. Overall study outcomes, separate from this receptor: The amount of clinical and demographic metadata varied by source and participant and was provided uncurated.

V loses 0 bases of germline sequence and J loses 3 bases, and the interval between the two ends is 12 bases. Reading from cysteine to phenylalanine, the CDR3 counts 15 amino acids. Only the CDR3 DNA stays, 45 bases, in frame from base 1. CDR1 and CDR2, per the germline V gene, are SGHDT and YYEEEE. TCRbeta CDR3 regions were amplified from genomic DNA by means of the immunoSEQ Assay, a bias-controlled multiplex PCR. Processing in the source paper ran as follows. Nucleated cell counts per sample were estimated from amplification of reference gene primers within the assay. To quantify the absolute abundance of each unique TCRbeta CDR3 rearrangement, sequence reads were collapsed and filtered. For each sample, productive Simpson clonality was calculated as the square root of Simpson's diversity index across productive rearrangements. Sourced from immuneACCESS, this table was stored by TCRdb with only in-frame sequences that have V and J called. A share of the clones is absent; for the studies checked, an unresolved V gene accounts for under half, and the remainder has no known explanation. That table furnishes V, J and clone size, whereas the DNA furnished D and trimming. Present in this sample are 150,000 to 200,000 clones, approximately 87% of which were seen just once. About 6.6% of the sample belongs to the ten largest clones.

Participants in the prospective study were aged roughly 18 to 95 years, lived in about two dozen United States geographic areas, and enrolled through a virtual design. In the prospective study, cohorts were assigned on the basis of participant-reported clinical history obtained from a screening survey and a study questionnaire. Recovered participants in ImmuneRACE Cohort 3 were defined by two consecutive negative NP/OP PCR tests, clearance by a healthcare professional, or resolution of symptoms. Each participant in the prospective study had whole blood, serum and a nasopharyngeal or oropharyngeal swab collected by mobile phlebotomists. Participants in the prospective study had the option to provide additional blood draws and questionnaires over a 2-month period. Before DNA extraction, blood samples from the prospective study were shipped at room temperature or frozen. A word on this clone: Its antigen is unknown. One base away there is no much larger clone; base qualities are not given.

This TCR derives from a woman in her 50s who had recovered from COVID-19. Input material: PBMCs or T cells enriched from blood (not recorded which). The V and J genes are TRBV5-6 and TRBJ1-1; no confident D gene assignment can be made. The CDR3 region reads CASSLEYGRDTEAFF. The base sequence is TGTGCCAGCAGCTTGGAATACGGGAGGGACACTGAAGCTTTCTTT.